The 28 T cell receptor beta chains listed next were all sequenced from one sample in a study of blood T cell dynamics during melanoma immunotherapy (dated by TCRdb to 2018 to 2020). What the time point label conveys for this sample: pre-treatment baseline. Library method: the immunoSEQ multiplex PCR assay. TCRdb carries this immuneACCESS record with in-frame sequences only. Its versions omit some clonotypes, under half of them owing to an unresolved V gene in the studies checked, with the rest unexplained. A total of about 11,000 clones appear in this sample, approximately 87% of them only once. The ten largest clones add up to 15% to 20% of the sample. The material sequenced was blood, taken from a patient treated with checkpoint blockade. The receptors stem from a human donor with melanoma.

The chain links TRBV30 to TRBJ1-1; 9 nucleotides align to TRBD1. V lost 0 bases to trimming and J lost 7 bases; unmatched junction nucleotides: 6. Per the germline V gene, CDR1 is GTSNPN and CDR2 is SVGIG (reference sequence). The CDR3 totals 14 residues. CDR3 amino acids: CAWSVGTGYHEAFF. CDR3 bases: TGTGCCTGGAGTGTAGGGACAGGGTATCATGAAGCTTTCTTT.

This chain links TRBV5-4 with TRBJ1-2; no clear D. From germline, CDR1 is SGHNT and CDR2 YYREEE (reference sequence). The CDR3 is 12 residues long. Trimming stripped 4 bases from V and 3 bases from J, with 7 bases between. The CDR3 loop is CASSQEYYGYTF. CDR3 nucleotides: TGTGCCAGCAGCCAGGAGTACTATGGCTACACCTTC.

The chain joins TRBV4-1 to TRBJ2-3; D may be TRBD1 (6 bases). The CDR3 has 17 amino acids. Trimming stripped 5 bases from V and 1 base from J, with 19 bases between. Germline V CDR1 and CDR2: MGHRA, YSYEKL. The CDR3 is CASSKGMRQARTDTQYF. CDR3 nucleotides: TGCGCCAGCAGCAAGGGGATGAGACAGGCCCGCACAGATACGCAGTATTTT.

The chain is built from TRBV11-1 and TRBJ2-1; 8 bases match TRBD1. CDR1 and CDR2 (germline): SGHAT, FQDESV (reference sequence). V trimming: 1 base; J trimming: 0 bases; junction bases outside the gene matches: 8. The CDR3 consists of 18 residues. The DNA for the CDR3 is TGTGCCAGCAGCTTAGTATACGGGACAGGAGGCTCCTACAATGAGCAGTTCTTC. This codes for CASSLVYGTGGSYNEQFF.

The V gene is TRBV27, the J gene TRBJ1-4; no firm D call. V lost 4 bases and J 5 bases, leaving 14 bases between the germline ends. This CDR3 is 15 amino acids long. The germline CDR1 and CDR2 sequences are MNHEY and SMNVEV (reference sequence). CDR3 DNA: TGTGCCAGCAGTTCCCAAGGGCTTGGGAATGAAAAACTGTTTTTT. Translation gives CASSSQGLGNEKLFF.

This clone occurred a few times. The rearrangement joins TRBV13 to TRBJ2-3; unclear D gene. V lost 5 bases, J lost 4 bases, and 13 bases lay in between. Germline-derived CDR1 and CDR2 are PRHDT and FYEKMQ (reference sequence). The CDR3 covers 14 residues. DNA for the CDR3: TGTGCCAGCAGCCCCTCGAGGAACGCAGATACGCAGTATTTT. It is translated as CASSPSRNADTQYF.

This rearrangement joins TRBV18 to TRBJ2-2, with D perhaps TRBD2 (5 bases). The CDR3 length is 16 residues. V lost 0 bases, J lost 2 bases, and 10 bases lay in between. CDR1 and CDR2 from the germline V gene are KGHSH and LQKENI. The CDR3 loop is CASSPPSGTNTGELFF. The CDR3 nucleotides read TGTGCCAGCTCACCACCGAGCGGCACCAACACCGGGGAGCTGTTTTTT.

The rearrangement joins TRBV6-6 to TRBJ2-1; no definite D call. This CDR3 comprises 11 residues. Trimming left V 3 bases short and J 6 bases short, with 3 bases between. The germline CDR1 and CDR2 sequences are MNHNY and SVGAGI (reference sequence). As DNA, the CDR3 is TGTGCCAGCAGTTATAGCAATGAGCAGTTCTTC. It is translated as CASSYSNEQFF.

J is TRBJ1-6 and V is TRBV7-8; 9 bases map to TRBD1. Germline values: CDR1 SGHVS, CDR2 FQNEAQ. V was pared by 4 bases and J by 10 bases, with 8 bases of the junction left unmatched. This CDR3 is 15 amino acids long. The CDR3 reads CASSSGTGFYSPLHF. The CDR3 nucleotides read TGTGCCAGCAGCTCCGGGACAGGGTTTTACTCACCCCTCCACTTT.

The gene calls are TRBV5-1 and TRBJ2-2; TRBD1 matches at 12 bases. The CDR3 length is 14 residues. Looked up from germline, CDR1 is SGHRS and CDR2 is YFSETQ. Trimming cost V 5 bases and J 6 bases; bases outside gene matches: 2. CDR3 sequence (DNA): TGCGCCAGCAGGGGGACAGGGGGCGCCGGGGAGCTGTTTTTT. Translating it yields CASRGTGGAGELFF.

The rearrangement joins TRBV7-3 to TRBJ2-3; tentative D call: TRBD1 (5 bases). V lost 0 bases and J lost 1, with 8 bases in between. The CDR3 has 15 residues. The germline V gene has CDR1 SGHTA and CDR2 FQGTGA. The CDR3: CASSLTGPGTDTQYF. As DNA, the CDR3 is TGTGCCAGCAGCTTAACGGGGCCGGGCACAGATACGCAGTATTTT.

This CDR3 reads CASSSGTSGNTGELFF. The CDR3, as DNA: TGCGCCAGCAGCTCCGGGACTAGCGGGAACACCGGGGAGCTGTTTTTT. The chain uses TRBV5-1 and TRBJ2-2, with 11 bases lining up with TRBD2. V trimming: 3 bases; J trimming: 1 base; junction bases outside the gene matches: 2. The CDR3 is 16 amino acids. Germline loops: CDR1 SGHRS, CDR2 YFSETQ.

The rearrangement joins TRBV11-2 to TRBJ2-7, with D possibly called TRBD1 or TRBD2 (6 bases each). V lost 5 bases and J lost 6, with 14 bases in between. The length of the CDR3 is 13 residues. Germline V lookup: CDR1 SGHAT, CDR2 FQNNGV. The CDR3 spells CASSPLRGVEQYF. DNA of the CDR3: TGTGCCAGCAGCCCCCTTAGGGGGGTCGAGCAGTACTTC.

The chain links TRBV7-9 to TRBJ2-5; perhaps D is TRBD1 or TRBD2 (5 bases each). The germline CDR1 and CDR2 sequences are SEHNR and FQNEAQ (reference sequence). This CDR3 is built from 14 residues. Between the trimmed V and J ends, which lost 3 bases and 4 bases, there was a span of 12 bases. The CDR3 loop reads CASSFGGGGETQYF. CDR3 in DNA: TGTGCCAGCAGCTTTGGTGGGGGTGGAGAGACCCAGTACTTC.

This clone appeared a few times. The chain recombines TRBV7-9 with TRBJ2-3; 9 nucleotides align to TRBD1. CDR1 SEHNR and CDR2 FQNEAQ come from the germline V gene (reference sequence). Trimming removed 6 bases from V and 5 bases from J; junction bases left unmatched: 12. This CDR3 spans 16 amino acids. The CDR3 here is CASRQTGGAERDTQYF. For the CDR3, the DNA is TGTGCCAGCAGGCAAACAGGGGGCGCGGAGCGAGATACGCAGTATTTT.

The rearrangement uses TRBV5-6 and TRBJ2-7; 7 nucleotides align to TRBD1. V dropped 2 bases and J dropped 3; count of bases not matched to a gene: 8. In germline, CDR1 is SGHDT, CDR2 YYEEEE. The CDR3 spans 15 residues. CDR3 residues: CASSFQAGGIYEQYF. For the CDR3, the DNA is TGTGCCAGCAGCTTCCAGGCAGGGGGAATCTACGAGCAGTACTTC.

The gene calls are TRBV6-5 and TRBJ1-3; 8 bases match TRBD1. Trimming took 6 bases from V and 4 from J; bases not matched to a gene: 5. The CDR3 consists of 14 residues. Per the germline V gene, CDR1 is MNHEY and CDR2 is SVGAGI. CDR3 region: CASSRGQGGNTIYF. The CDR3 region has the DNA TGTGCCAGCAGCCGCGGACAGGGAGGAAACACCATATATTTT.

This clone is a singleton in its sample. V usage is TRBV5-1 and J usage is TRBJ2-3, with 8 bases that match TRBD2. There are 16 residues in the CDR3. Trimming took 0 bases from V and 5 from J; bases not matched to a gene: 8. Germline V gene lookup returns CDR1 SGHRS and CDR2 YFSETQ. Here the CDR3 reads CASSLGIGRARDTQYF. For the CDR3, the DNA is TGCGCCAGCAGCTTGGGGATCGGGAGGGCAAGAGATACGCAGTATTTT.

The J gene is TRBJ2-1, the V gene TRBV6-4; tentatively, D is TRBD1 or TRBD2 (5 bases each). CDR1 and CDR2 (germline): MRHNA, SNTAGT. V was clipped by 0 bases and J by 5 bases, with 14 bases between them. The CDR3 has 16 amino acids. Here the CDR3 reads CASSDSGGLRHNEQFF. CDR3 sequence (DNA): TGTGCCAGCAGTGACTCTGGGGGTTTGAGGCACAATGAGCAGTTCTTC.

This clone was seen just once. V is TRBV19 and J is TRBJ1-2, with 7 bases aligning to TRBD1. Germline lookup yields CDR1 LNHDA and CDR2 SQIVND (reference sequence). Trimming cost V 9 bases and J 6 bases; bases outside gene matches: 13. The CDR3 is 14 residues long. CDR3 residues: CASSTSLGGDGYTF. The DNA for the CDR3 is TGTGCCAGCAGCACTTCCCTAGGGGGCGATGGCTACACCTTC.

The chain joins TRBV6-4 to TRBJ1-3, with D possibly matching TRBD1 (6 bases). CDR1 and CDR2 (germline): MRHNA, SNTAGT. The CDR3 has 15 residues. V was trimmed by 2 bases and J by 0 bases, leaving 8 bases between them. CDR3 in amino acids: CASSDGGHSGNTIYF. CDR3 sequence (DNA): TGTGCCAGCAGTGACGGGGGGCACTCTGGAAACACCATATATTTT.

This chain connects TRBV4-2 to TRBJ2-3, with TRBD2 identical over 13 bases. CDR3 length: 17 amino acids. The V gene end was trimmed by 1 base and the J gene end by 2 bases; junction bases not matched to a gene: 3. Germline CDR1 and CDR2: LGHNA and YNFKEQ. As DNA, the CDR3 is TGTGCCAGCAGCCAAGGACTAGCGGGAGGACCCACAGATACGCAGTATTTT. It yields the protein CASSQGLAGGPTDTQYF.

The V and J genes are TRBV7-9 and TRBJ2-3; D assignment may be TRBD1 or TRBD2 (5 bases each). Looked up from germline, CDR1 is SEHNR and CDR2 is FQNEAQ (reference sequence). Deletions cut 5 bases from V and 1 base from J, with 13 bases between. This CDR3 is built from 15 residues. This CDR3 reads CASSPRGVRTDTQYF. CDR3 sequence (DNA): TGTGCCAGCAGCCCCCGAGGGGTGCGCACAGATACGCAGTATTTT.

This rearrangement joins TRBV11-2 to TRBJ2-2; D unclear. The germline gives CDR1 SGHAT, CDR2 FQNNGV. Trimming shortened V by 1 base and J by 9 bases, and 6 bases separated the two germline ends. CDR3 size: 12 residues. CDR3: CASSLGGRELFF. The CDR3 DNA reads as TGTGCCAGCAGCTTAGGCGGAAGGGAGCTGTTTTTT.

This clone was detected only a few times. This chain joins TRBV4-1 and TRBJ2-5; TRBD1 is a possible D gene (6 bases). Germline CDR1 and CDR2: MGHRA and YSYEKL. V gave up 0 bases and J gave up 5 bases, with 10 bases separating them. The CDR3 totals 14 residues. The chain's CDR3 is CASSQESRGETQYF. In DNA, the CDR3 is TGCGCCAGCAGCCAAGAGTCTAGGGGGGAGACCCAGTACTTC.

This chain links TRBV6-5 with TRBJ1-5, with 7 bases aligning to TRBD1. CDR1 MNHEY and CDR2 SVGAGI come from the germline V gene. CDR3 length equals 15 residues. J gave up 0 bases and V 6 bases, and 5 bases lay outside the gene matches. The CDR3 DNA reads TGTGCCAGCAGCTGGGACAGCAATAGCAATCAGCCCCAGCATTTT. Translation gives CASSWDSNSNQPQHF.

The chain employs TRBV5-1 and TRBJ1-4, with TRBD1 matching over 9 bases. V shed 2 bases and J 4 bases; nucleotides not matched to a gene: 6. Germline assignment: CDR1 SGHRS and CDR2 YFSETQ. The CDR3 has 16 residues. The CDR3 DNA sequence: TGCGCCAGCAGCTTTCTGGGGACAGGGAGTAATGAAAAACTGTTTTTT. This encodes CASSFLGTGSNEKLFF.

DNA for the CDR3: TGTGCCAGCAGTGTGAGAGGCGGGGAGCTGTTTTTT. Protein product: CASSVRGGELFF. The rearrangement joins TRBV25-1 to TRBJ2-2; D uncertain. This CDR3 has 12 residues. Germline values: CDR1 MGHDK, CDR2 SYGVNS. V was pared by 4 bases and J by 7 bases, with 7 bases between.